This T cell receptor beta chain originates from a study of T cell responses to AZD1222 COVID-19 vaccine (dated by TCRdb to 2020 to 2022). About the full investigation: A total of over 230 trial participants underwent TCR sequencing, of whom nearly 210 had received two doses of AZD1222 and 26 had received two doses of the MenACWY control vaccine. Trial participants were enrolled by age into subgroups of 18-55, 56-69 and 70-plus years, and around 150, 28 and 57 TCR-sequenced participants, respectively, were included in these subgroups.

Study-wide findings and limitations: Most participants were white British and females outnumbered males, and the authors suggested that clonal diversity may have been underestimated. Because no day 14 peak-response samples were available, the repertoires could be characterized only after the peak T cell response. Vaccine-associated CD4 TCRs spanned the whole spike protein, with dominant responses in regions 160-218 and 743-854. Only 5 to 7 AZD1222 recipients were SARS-CoV-2 seropositive at baseline, limiting conclusions about previously exposed vaccinees. After two AZD1222 doses, spike-specific TCR breadth and depth were significantly higher than at day 0 and than in MenACWY recipients. The 56-69-year group was small, and its depth increase did not reach significance, likely because of low power. Reportedly, almost half of the unique spike-specific TCRs recognized epitopes lying outside the regions that are mutated in the B.1.351 and B.1.1.7 variants.

The CDR3 regions of human TCRbeta chains were analyzed by immunosequencing. In the original analysis: Repertoire TCRs were checked for matches against a reference library of SARS-CoV-2-specific TCRs that had been generated using the MIRA antigen-specificity platform. Breadth was defined as the fraction of unique TCRs that were SARS-CoV-2-associated. Depth was defined as the fraction of total T cells that were SARS-CoV-2-associated. Using the MIRA data, each spike-specific TCR was mapped to the spike region that the TCR reacts to and placed in a CD4 or CD8 class. Log10-transformed breadth and depth values were compared by one-way ANOVA with Sidak's multiple comparisons tests. TCRdb stores this immuneACCESS table with in-frame sequences only. Part of the clones is absent; in the studies checked, under half of the shortfall reflects unresolved V genes, and no reason is known for the rest. V and J calls and clone size are given by that table; D and trimming were obtained from the DNA. The sample yields tens of thousands of clones; over 80% were counted once. 15% to 20% of the sample is held by the ten biggest clonotypes.

Worth noting for this clone: Its antigen has not been determined. No qualities accompany the bases; no much larger clone lies one base away.

The time point label, read with the paper, signifies: about 28 days (+/-7) after the second vaccine dose. AZD1222 recipients with second doses at about 4 weeks or about 12 weeks were pooled, because spike-specific TCR depth and breadth did not differ between schedules. Vaccinee samples came from UK trials COV001 and COV002, including a single-blind randomized controlled phase 2/3 trial of AZD1222 (ChAdOx1 nCoV-19) in healthy adults. Trial participant PBMC samples were collected at day 0 and day 28 after the second dose for TCRbeta chain sequencing. The CDR3 holds 13 amino acids from the cysteine to the phenylalanine. The sequence is cut down to CDR3 DNA, 39 bases in frame from base 1. CDR1 and CDR2 are drawn from the germline V gene (reference sequence): LNHDA, SQIVND. V is clipped by 3 bases and J by 7 bases, and the sequence between their germline boundaries is 10 bases long.

The TCR originated in an adult who received the AZD1222 COVID-19 vaccine. The rearranged chain carries TRBV19 and TRBJ1-5; the D segment cannot be called with confidence. Sequenced here: peripheral blood, sampled 28 days after the second AZD1222 dose. The DNA reads as follows: TGTGCCAGTAGTATCCGACTCTGGCAGCCCCAGCATTTT. Translation gives CASSIRLWQPQHF.